The rows below give T cell receptor beta chains drawn from one sample of a study of a mutant IDH1 vaccine in newly diagnosed glioma. These receptors have no identified antigens. The data were produced by immunoSEQ multiplex PCR, yet TCRdb's version contains in-frame clones alone and is incomplete. The sample has 52,000 or so clones; 75% to 85% are singletons. The sequenced sample was PBMCs, obtained from a glioma patient whose treatment included an IDH1 peptide vaccine. The receptors here all came from a man aged 40-50 years with glioma. Each CDR3 is given with its conserved first and last residue. A D gene is named only where the DNA matches it firmly. Rows may omit the clone size; those that give it use once, few, many or a size class.

D gene	clone size	V gene	J gene	CDR3 DNA	CDR3 protein
.	.	TRBV6-1	TRBJ1-1	TGTGCCAGCAGAGGACCCGGGGAAACTGAAGCTTTCTTT	CASRGPGETEAFF
.	.	TRBV30	TRBJ2-1	TGTGCCTGGAGCGGGGGGGACAGCTTAATCGATACTTCCTACAATGAGCAGTTCTTC	CAWSGGDSLIDTSYNEQFF
.	once	TRBV29-1	TRBJ2-7	TGCAGCGTTCGTGTTCAGTCCTACGAGCAGTACTTC	CSVRVQSYEQYF
TRBD2	.	TRBV7-2	TRBJ2-3	TGTGCCAGCAGCACTCGGACTAGCGGGGGGGTTGGCACAGATACGCAGTATTTT	CASSTRTSGGVGTDTQYF
.	.	TRBV19	TRBJ1-3	TGTGCCAGTAGTATAGGAGGGTTCTCTGGAAACACCATATATTTT	CASSIGGFSGNTIYF
.	.	TRBV4-1	TRBJ2-7	TGCGCCAGCAGCCCGGACACGGGTTCGTACGAGCAGTACTTC	CASSPDTGSYEQYF
.	once	TRBV9	TRBJ1-6	TGTGCCAGCAGCGTAGGGGGACCAGCCCCCAATAATTCACCCCTCCACTTT	CASSVGGPAPNNSPLHF
.	.	TRBV7-8	TRBJ1-2	TGTGCCAGCAGCCGGGACGGGAACTATGGCTACACCTTC	CASSRDGNYGYTF
.	.	TRBV6-6	TRBJ1-5	TGTGCCAGCAGAGGGTGGGGAGGGGACAATCAGCCCCAGCATTTT	CASRGWGGDNQPQHF
.	.	TRBV4-1	TRBJ2-2	TGCGCCAGCAGCCGAACCGGGACTGCGAACACCGGGGAGCTGTTTTTT	CASSRTGTANTGELFF
.	.	TRBV14	TRBJ2-3	TGTGCCAGCAGCCTTTCGTGGGGGCGCACAGATACGCAGTATTTT	CASSLSWGRTDTQYF
TRBD1	.	TRBV7-9	TRBJ1-4	TGTGCCAGCAGCTCGCAGGGGGCAACTAATGAAAAACTGTTTTTT	CASSSQGATNEKLFF
.	.	TRBV18	TRBJ2-5	TGTGCCAGCTCCGGCTCTCGGGGACAAGAGACCCAGTACTTC	CASSGSRGQETQYF
.	.	TRBV10-1	TRBJ2-7	TGCGCCAGCAGTGGAGAGCCTAGCCCCTACGAGCAGTACTTC	CASSGEPSPYEQYF
TRBD1	few	TRBV28	TRBJ1-2	TGTGCCAGCAGTTCTCCAGCCTCCGGGACAGGGAACGACTATGGCTACACCTTC	CASSSPASGTGNDYGYTF
.	.	TRBV19	TRBJ1-2	TGTGCCAGTAGGTCCCCGGGGCAGGGAGTTAACTATGGCTACACCTTC	CASRSPGQGVNYGYTF
TRBD2	.	TRBV5-6	TRBJ2-5	TGTGCCAGCAGCTTGTTGGCTAGCGGGGCCCAAGAGACCCAGTACTTC	CASSLLASGAQETQYF
.	.	TRBV19	TRBJ2-4	TGTGCCAGTAGTATTCCACGGGGCCTAGCCAAAAACATTCAGTACTTC	CASSIPRGLAKNIQYF
TRBD1	.	TRBV9	TRBJ2-4	TGTGCCAGCAGCCCAGGGACAGGGGGGACCAAAAACATTCAGTACTTC	CASSPGTGGTKNIQYF
.	few	TRBV7-8	TRBJ2-3	TGTGCCAGCAGCTTAGAAGAGTCGGACCTAACAGCAGATACGCAGTATTTT	CASSLEESDLTADTQYF